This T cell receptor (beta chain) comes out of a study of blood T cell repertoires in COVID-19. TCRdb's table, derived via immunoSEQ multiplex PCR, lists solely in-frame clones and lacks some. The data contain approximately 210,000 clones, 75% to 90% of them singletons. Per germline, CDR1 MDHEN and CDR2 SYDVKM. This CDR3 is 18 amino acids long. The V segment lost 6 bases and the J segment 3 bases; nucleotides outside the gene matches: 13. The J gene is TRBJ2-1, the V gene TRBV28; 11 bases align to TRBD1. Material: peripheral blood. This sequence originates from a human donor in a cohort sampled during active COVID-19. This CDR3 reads CASSPPSGQGAVYNEQFF. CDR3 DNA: TGTGCCAGCAGCCCCCCGTCAGGACAGGGGGCGGTCTACAATGAGCAGTTCTTC.